A single T cell receptor beta chain is shown here with its context. The data were taken from a study of technical replicates of blood from several donors. The CDR3 totals 14 residues. Per the germline V gene, CDR1 is SQVTM and CDR2 is ANQGSEA. The J segment lost 7 bases and the V segment lost 4 bases, leaving 13 bases of the junction unmatched. Data came from immunoSEQ multiplex PCR; TCRdb stores just in-frame clones and leaves some out. The sample carries tens of thousands of clones, 92% recorded once. V usage is TRBV29-1 and J usage is TRBJ2-7; TRBD1 matches 7 bases. The TCR sequence derives from a human donor in good health. The sequencing sample was made of T cells isolated from PBMCs. In DNA form, the CDR3 reads TGCAGCGTTGCAGTACAGGGGACATCTGGGGAGCAGTACTTC. Translated, it gives CSVAVQGTSGEQYF.